The clone carrying this T cell receptor (beta chain) has a single count. The protocol was immunoSEQ multiplex PCR, while the TCRdb copy is restricted to in-frame clones and leaves out a portion. The top ten hold roughly 3.1% of the sample, which has 200,000 to 300,000 clones, around nine tenths seen once. The CDR3 length is 13 residues. V gave up 5 bases and J gave up 2 bases, with 10 bases separating them. Germline V lookup: CDR1 SNHLY, CDR2 FYNNEI. This specimen belongs to a study of blood T cell repertoires in COVID-19. The chain carries TRBV2 and TRBJ2-7; TRBD2 is a possible D gene (5 bases). Sequenced sample: peripheral blood. The source of this sequence is a man aged 18 to 30 with active or convalescent COVID-19. CDR3 sequence reads: CASSLERTYEQYF. CDR3 bases: TGTGCCAGCAGTCTGGAGCGGACCTACGAGCAGTACTTC.